A single sample is the source of the 3 T cell receptor beta chains below, sequenced in a study of shared clonotypes between healthy human individuals. Clones were sequenced by immunoSEQ multiplex PCR, and TCRdb holds only the in-frame ones, with some missing. The table includes 190,000 or so clones, approximately 60% detected once. The sample was memory CD4+ T cells sorted from blood. This sample's subset: CD45RA-negative fraction. These receptors were collected from a man in his thirties or forties in good health.

The rearrangement joins TRBV15 to TRBJ2-1; 10 positions match TRBD1. Germline V gene data show CDR1 as LNHNV and CDR2 as YYDKDF (reference sequence). The CDR3 length is 14 residues. V trimming: 8 bases; J trimming: 4 bases; junction bases outside the gene matches: 5. The CDR3 nucleotides are TGTGCCACCCGTCGGGACAGGGGATACAATGAGCAGTTCTTC. Translation gives CATRRDRGYNEQFF. The complete variable domain, with remaining parts taken from reference TRBV15 and TRBJ2-1, reads DAMVIQNPRYQVTQFGKPVTLSCSQTLNHNVMYWYQQKSSQAPKLLFHYYDKDFNNEADTPDNFQSRRPNTSFCFLDIRSPGLGDTAMYLCATRRDRGYNEQFFGPGTRLTVL.

The V gene is TRBV6-6, the J gene TRBJ2-2; tentatively, D is TRBD2 (5 bases). Per the germline V gene, CDR1 is MNHNY and CDR2 is SVGAGI (reference sequence). Trimming shortened V by 0 bases and J by 8 bases, and 16 bases separated the two germline ends. CDR3 length equals 16 residues. In DNA, the CDR3 is TGTGCCAGCAGTTACTCGAGCCCGCGGGTGACAGGGGAGCTGTTTTTT. Translation: CASSYSSPRVTGELFF.

The chain links TRBV6-6 to TRBJ2-7; 9 bases line up with TRBD2. The CDR3 extends over 11 amino acids. Germline CDR1 reads MNHNY; CDR2 reads SVGAGI (reference sequence). J was trimmed by 6 bases and V by 8 bases; bases with no gene match: 2. The CDR3 sequence: CASRSGSEQYF. The CDR3 DNA reads TGTGCCAGCCGTAGCGGGAGCGAGCAGTACTTC.